This entry describes one T cell receptor (beta chain). Its antigen remains unknown. The sample originates from a study of PD-1 blockade in classical Hodgkin lymphoma. Study findings and constraints: Before treatment, complete responders showed about the same diversity as newly diagnosed patients. Prior therapy or disease activity may underlie the repertoire differences, whose causes remain undefined. Those patients who began receiving nivolumab less than 1 year after ASCT had lower diversity, and they were excluded.

V dropped 5 bases and J dropped 5 bases, with 12 bases sitting between them. CDR1 and CDR2 from the germline V gene are SGHVS and FQNEAQ. CDR3 length equals 13 residues. Relapse after autologous stem cell transplantation occurred in every patient, and brentuximab vedotin exposure varied. Clones were sequenced by immunoSEQ multiplex PCR, and TCRdb holds only the in-frame ones, with some missing. The data show about 93,000 clones, roughly four fifths seen once. The rearrangement uses TRBV7-8 and TRBJ2-5; D possibly corresponds to TRBD1 (5 bases). The sequencing used peripheral blood mononuclear cells (PBMCs), collected before the second cycle of nivolumab. The receptor was derived from a human donor with classical Hodgkin lymphoma. Here the CDR3 reads CASSPGQRETQYF. CDR3 DNA: TGTGCCAGCAGCCCAGGGCAGCGTGAGACCCAGTACTTC.